Sequencing of this TCR beta chain was carried out in a study of T cell changes during pregnancy in multiple sclerosis. The CDR3 has 13 residues. With 6 bases clipped from V and 7 bases from J, the junction kept 5 bases outside the gene matches. Germline CDR1 reads WNHNN; CDR2 reads SYGVQD (reference sequence). Assay: immunoSEQ multiplex PCR; the TCRdb copy retains only in-frame clones and omits some. The repertoire holds about 62,000 clones, with around 92% as singletons. Sequenced material: peripheral blood, taken in the second trimester of pregnancy. V gene TRBV10-1 combines with J gene TRBJ1-5, with 8 positions matching TRBD1. The clonotype was recovered from a female donor in good health, enrolled as a control in a pregnancy study. The CDR3 nucleotides read TGCGCCAGCAGCTCGGACAGGGTCCAGCCCCAGCATTTT. It translates to CASSSDRVQPQHF.